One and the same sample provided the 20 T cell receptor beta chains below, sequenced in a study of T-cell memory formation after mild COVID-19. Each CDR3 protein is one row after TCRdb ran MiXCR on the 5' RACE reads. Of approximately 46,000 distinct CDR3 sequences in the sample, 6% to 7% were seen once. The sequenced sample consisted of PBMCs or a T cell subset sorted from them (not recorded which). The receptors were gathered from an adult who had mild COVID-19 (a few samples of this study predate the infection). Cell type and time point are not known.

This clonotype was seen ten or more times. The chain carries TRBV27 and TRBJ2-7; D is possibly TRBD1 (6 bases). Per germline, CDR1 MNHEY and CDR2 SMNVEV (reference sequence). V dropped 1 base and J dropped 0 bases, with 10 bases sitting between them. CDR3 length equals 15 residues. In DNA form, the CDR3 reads TGTGCCAGCAGTTTATTTGGACAGAGCTCCTACGAGCAGTACTTC. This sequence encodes CASSLFGQSSYEQYF.

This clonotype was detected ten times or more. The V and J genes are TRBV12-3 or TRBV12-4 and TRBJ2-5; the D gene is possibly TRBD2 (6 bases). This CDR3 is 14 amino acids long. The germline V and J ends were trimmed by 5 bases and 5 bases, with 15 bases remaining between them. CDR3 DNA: TGTGCCAGCAGTCCAGGGACTTTGTGGGAGACCCAGTACTTC. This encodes CASSPGTLWETQYF.

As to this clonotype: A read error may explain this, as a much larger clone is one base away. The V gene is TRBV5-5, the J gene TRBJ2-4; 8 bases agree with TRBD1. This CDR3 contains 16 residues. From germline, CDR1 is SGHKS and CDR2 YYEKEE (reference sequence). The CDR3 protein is CVSSLEPGGYKNIQYF. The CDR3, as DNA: TGTGTCAGCAGCTTGGAGCCAGGGGGCTACAAAAACATTCAGTACTTC.

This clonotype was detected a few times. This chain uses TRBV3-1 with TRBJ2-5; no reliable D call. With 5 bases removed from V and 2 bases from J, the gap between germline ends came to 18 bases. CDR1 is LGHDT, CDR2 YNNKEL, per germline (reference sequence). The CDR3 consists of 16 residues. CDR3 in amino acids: CASSVLFGLGQETQYF. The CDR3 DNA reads TGTGCCAGCAGCGTCCTATTTGGTTTGGGGCAAGAGACCCAGTACTTC.

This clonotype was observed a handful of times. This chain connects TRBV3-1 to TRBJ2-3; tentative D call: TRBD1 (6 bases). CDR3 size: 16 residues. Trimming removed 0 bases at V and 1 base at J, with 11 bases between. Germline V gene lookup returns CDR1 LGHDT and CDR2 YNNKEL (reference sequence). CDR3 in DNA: TGTGCCAGCAGCCAAGAGAGGGGGATGGGCACAGATACGCAGTATTTT. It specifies CASSQERGMGTDTQYF.

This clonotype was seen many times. The CDR3, as DNA: TGTGCCAGCGGAGGGCGGGGGAGCACAGATACGCAGTATTTT. It translates to CASGGRGSTDTQYF. The chain joins TRBV2 to TRBJ2-3; 7 bases are a match to TRBD2. CDR1 and CDR2 (germline): SNHLY, FYNNEI. CDR3 size: 14 residues. The J segment lost 0 bases and the V segment lost 8 bases, leaving 5 bases of the junction unmatched.

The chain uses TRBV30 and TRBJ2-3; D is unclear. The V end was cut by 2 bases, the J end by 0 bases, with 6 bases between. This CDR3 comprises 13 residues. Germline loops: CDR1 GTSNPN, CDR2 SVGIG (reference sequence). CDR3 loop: CAWSQFSTDTQYF. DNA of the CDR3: TGTGCCTGGAGTCAGTTTAGCACAGATACGCAGTATTTT.

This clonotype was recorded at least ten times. The CDR3 spells CASSYKARGNHEQYF. The CDR3 DNA is TGTGCCAGCAGTTACAAGGCTAGAGGTAACCACGAGCAGTACTTC. This chain connects TRBV6-5 to TRBJ2-7; no clear D gene. V was cut by 2 bases and J by 5 bases, with 16 bases left in between. CDR3 size: 15 residues. CDR1 is MNHEY and CDR2 is SVGAGI in the germline V gene.

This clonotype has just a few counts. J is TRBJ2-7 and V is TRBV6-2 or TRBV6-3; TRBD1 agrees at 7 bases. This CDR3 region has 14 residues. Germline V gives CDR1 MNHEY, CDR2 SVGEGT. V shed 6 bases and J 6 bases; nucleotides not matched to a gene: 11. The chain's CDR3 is CASSRPWTGTEQYF. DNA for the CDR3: TGTGCCAGCAGCCGCCCCTGGACAGGAACCGAGCAGTACTTC.

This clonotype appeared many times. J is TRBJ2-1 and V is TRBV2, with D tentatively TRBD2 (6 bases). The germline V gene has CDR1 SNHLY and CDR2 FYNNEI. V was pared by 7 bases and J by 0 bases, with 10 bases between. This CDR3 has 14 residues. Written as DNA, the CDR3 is TGTGCCAGCATGGCGGGAAGCTCCTACAATGAGCAGTTCTTC. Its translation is CASMAGSSYNEQFF.

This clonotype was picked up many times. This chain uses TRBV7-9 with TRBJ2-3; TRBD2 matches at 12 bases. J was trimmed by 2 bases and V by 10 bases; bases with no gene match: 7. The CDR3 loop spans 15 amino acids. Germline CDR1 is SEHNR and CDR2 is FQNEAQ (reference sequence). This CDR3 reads CATTRTSGITDTQYF. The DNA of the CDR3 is TGTGCCACTACTAGGACTAGCGGGATCACAGATACGCAGTATTTT. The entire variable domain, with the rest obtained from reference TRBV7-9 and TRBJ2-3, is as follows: DTGVSQNPRHKITKRGQNVTFRCDPISEHNRLYWYRQTLGQGPEFLTYFQNEAQLEKSRLLSDRFSAERPKGSFSTLEIQRTEQGDSAMYLCATTRTSGITDTQYFGPGTRLTVL.

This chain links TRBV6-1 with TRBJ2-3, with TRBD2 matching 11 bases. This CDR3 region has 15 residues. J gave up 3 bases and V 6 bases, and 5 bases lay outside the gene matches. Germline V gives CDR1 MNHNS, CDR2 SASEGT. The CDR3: CASSAVAGGTDTQYF. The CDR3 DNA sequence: TGTGCCAGCAGCGCGGTAGCGGGGGGGACAGATACGCAGTATTTT.

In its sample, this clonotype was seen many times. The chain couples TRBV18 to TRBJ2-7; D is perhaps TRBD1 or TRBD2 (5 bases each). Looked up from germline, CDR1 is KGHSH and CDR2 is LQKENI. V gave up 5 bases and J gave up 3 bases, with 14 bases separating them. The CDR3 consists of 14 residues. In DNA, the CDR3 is TGTGCCAGCTCATTTCCGGGACGGAACTACGAGCAGTACTTC. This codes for CASSFPGRNYEQYF.

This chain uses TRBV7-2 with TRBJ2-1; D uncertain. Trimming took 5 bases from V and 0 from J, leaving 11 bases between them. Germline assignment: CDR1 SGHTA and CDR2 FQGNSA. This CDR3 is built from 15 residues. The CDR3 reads CASSVPPNSYNEQFF. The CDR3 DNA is TGTGCCAGCAGCGTTCCCCCGAACTCCTACAATGAGCAGTTCTTC.

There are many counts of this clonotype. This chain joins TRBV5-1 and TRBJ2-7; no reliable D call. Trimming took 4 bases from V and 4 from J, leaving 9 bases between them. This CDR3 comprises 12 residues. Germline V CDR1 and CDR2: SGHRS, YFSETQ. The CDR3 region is CASSEDRYEQYF. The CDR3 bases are TGCGCCAGCAGCGAAGACCGGTACGAGCAGTACTTC.

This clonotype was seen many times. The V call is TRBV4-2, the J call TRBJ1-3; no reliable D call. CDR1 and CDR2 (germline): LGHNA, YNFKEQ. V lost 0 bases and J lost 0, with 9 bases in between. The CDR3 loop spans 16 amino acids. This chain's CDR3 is CASSQEGSASGNTIYF. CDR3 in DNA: TGTGCCAGCAGCCAAGAGGGCAGCGCCTCTGGAAACACCATATATTTT.

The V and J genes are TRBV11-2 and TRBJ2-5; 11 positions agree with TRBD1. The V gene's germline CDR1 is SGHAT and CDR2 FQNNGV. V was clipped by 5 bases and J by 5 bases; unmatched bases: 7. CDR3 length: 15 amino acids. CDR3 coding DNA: TGTGCCAGCAGCCGGGACAGGGGGACGGGGGAGACCCAGTACTTC. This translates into CASSRDRGTGETQYF.

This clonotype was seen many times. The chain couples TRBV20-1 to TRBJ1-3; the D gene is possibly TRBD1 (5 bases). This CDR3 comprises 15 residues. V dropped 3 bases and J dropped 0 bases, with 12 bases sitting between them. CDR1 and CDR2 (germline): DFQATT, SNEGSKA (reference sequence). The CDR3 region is CSASGTPSSGNTIYF. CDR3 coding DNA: TGCAGTGCTAGTGGGACGCCAAGCTCTGGAAACACCATATATTTT.

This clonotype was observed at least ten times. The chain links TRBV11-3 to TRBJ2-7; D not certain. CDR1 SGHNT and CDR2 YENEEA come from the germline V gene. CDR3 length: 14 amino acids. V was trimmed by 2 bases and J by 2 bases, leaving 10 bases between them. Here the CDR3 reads CASSLTRSTYEQYF. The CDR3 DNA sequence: TGTGCCAGCAGCTTAACACGGAGCACCTACGAGCAGTACTTC.

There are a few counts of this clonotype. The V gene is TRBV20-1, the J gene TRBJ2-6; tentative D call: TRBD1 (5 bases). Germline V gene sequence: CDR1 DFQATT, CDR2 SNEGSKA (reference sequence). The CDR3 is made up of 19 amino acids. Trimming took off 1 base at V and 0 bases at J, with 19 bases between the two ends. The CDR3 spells CSARAGSGLGLSGANVLTF. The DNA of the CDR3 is TGCAGTGCTAGAGCAGGGTCTGGTCTAGGGCTCTCTGGGGCCAACGTCCTGACTTTC.